These T cell receptor beta chains were read from a single sample in a study of regulatory T cells in long-lasting Graves disease. TCRdb reanalysed the multiplex PCR reads using MiXCR and keeps one entry per CDR3 protein. In the table there are over 350,000 distinct CDR3 sequences, 15% of which are singletons. The sample was also linked to a second study, of T cells in Graves' hyperthyroidism and ophthalmopathy.

The sample was peripheral blood mononuclear cells (PBMCs), taken at new diagnosis, from a patient treated with antithyroid drugs. The receptors here all came from a middle-aged woman with Graves disease. Both conserved end residues are part of each CDR3. A D gene is named only where the DNA matches it firmly. The size of a clone is reported for some rows only, either as once, few or many, or as a class for expanded clones.

TRBV11-2	15	TRBJ1-1	-	-	CASSLGQWMNTEAFF	TGTGCCAGCAGCTTGGGGCAGTGGATGAACACTGAAGCTTTCTTT
TRBV3-1	15	TRBJ2-1	few	-	CASSQEAKAESEQFF	TGTGCCAGCAGCCAAGAGGCAAAGGCGGAGAGTGAGCAGTTCTTC
TRBV29-1	21	TRBJ2-1	many	TRBD1	CSVEGRGRMASETFVYNEQFF	TGCAGCGTTGAGGGCAGGGGGCGGATGGCTAGTGAGACATTCGTATACAATGAGCAGTTCTTC
TRBV3-1	14	TRBJ2-7	many	-	CASSQDRGFYEQYF	TGTGCCAGCAGCCAAGATAGGGGGTTCTACGAGCAGTACTTC
TRBV3-1	17	TRBJ1-4	-	TRBD1	CASSQAAPGTANEKLFF	TGTGCCAGCAGCCAAGCGGCCCCGGGGACAGCTAATGAAAAACTGTTTTTT
TRBV6-2/TRBV6-3	16	TRBJ1-3	-	-	CASSYSTFAAGNTIYF	TGTGCCAGCAGTTACTCGACTTTTGCAGCCGGAAACACCATATATTTT
TRBV7-3	17	TRBJ2-6	many	-	CASSLRGGSSGANVLTF	TGTGCCAGCAGCTTACGGGGTGGTTCCTCTGGGGCCAACGTCCTGACTTTC
TRBV27	13	TRBJ2-7	many	TRBD1	CASSVGQGVEQYF	TGTGCCAGCAGCGTAGGACAGGGGGTCGAGCAGTACTTC
TRBV3-1	16	TRBJ2-5	few	TRBD2	CASSQSGLAGAETQYF	TGTGCCAGCAGCCAATCGGGACTAGCGGGAGCAGAGACCCAGTACTTC
TRBV6-1	19	TRBJ2-5	-	-	CASSEFGSMARSPQETQYF	TGTGCCAGCAGTGAATTCGGCAGTATGGCCCGAAGCCCGCAGGAGACCCAGTACTTC
TRBV12-3/TRBV12-4	12	TRBJ2-7	many	TRBD1	CASSADRNEQYF	TGTGCCAGCAGTGCGGACAGGAACGAGCAGTACTTC
TRBV29-1	12	TRBJ2-3	many	-	CSVGQFTDTQYF	TGCAGCGTTGGACAATTCACAGATACGCAGTATTTT
TRBV5-1	14	TRBJ2-5	-	TRBD1	CVSSLGTAQETQYF	TGCGTCAGCAGCTTGGGGACAGCCCAAGAGACCCAGTACTTC
TRBV2	16	TRBJ2-4	many	TRBD1	CASSAVRGRGKNIQYF	TGTGCCAGCAGCGCGGTGAGGGGGCGAGGGAAAAACATTCAGTACTTC
TRBV10-3	12	TRBJ1-2	few	-	CAISVADYGYTF	TGTGCCATCAGTGTTGCGGACTATGGCTACACCTTC
TRBV7-9	13	TRBJ2-2	many	-	CASSLDSPGELFF	TGTGCCAGCAGCTTAGATAGTCCCGGGGAGCTGTTTTTT
TRBV20-1	16	TRBJ2-2	-	-	CSASIGGGENTGELFF	TGCAGTGCTAGTATTGGGGGCGGTGAGAACACCGGGGAGCTGTTTTTT
TRBV5-1	18	TRBJ2-2	few	TRBD2	CASSLERTSGRGTGELFF	TGCGCCAGCAGCTTGGAGAGGACTAGCGGAAGGGGAACCGGGGAGCTGTTTTTT
TRBV19	15	TRBJ1-5	few	TRBD1	CASSHSRQGDQPQHF	TGTGCCAGTAGTCACTCAAGACAGGGGGATCAGCCCCAGCATTTT
TRBV11-2	15	TRBJ1-6	-	-	CASSPTSSHNSPLHF	TGTGCCAGCAGTCCGACGAGCTCCCATAATTCACCCCTCCACTTT
TRBV5-4	16	TRBJ1-6	few	TRBD1	CASSLASGTVNSPLHF	TGTGCCAGCAGCTTGGCCTCCGGGACAGTTAATTCACCCCTCCACTTT
TRBV7-2	14	TRBJ2-7	many	-	CASSLAVGSYEQYF	TGTGCCAGCAGCCTCGCAGTGGGGTCCTACGAGCAGTACTTC
TRBV5-1	16	TRBJ2-1	-	TRBD2	CASSLVLAGGNNEQFF	TGCGCCAGCAGCTTGGTACTAGCGGGAGGGAACAATGAGCAGTTCTTC
TRBV10-2	14	TRBJ1-4	many	-	CASSESDFNEKLFF	TGCGCCAGCAGTGAGTCGGACTTCAATGAAAAACTGTTTTTT
TRBV19	14	TRBJ2-4	-	-	CASSSRTGVNIQYF	TGTGCCAGTAGTTCTCGGACTGGGGTAAACATTCAGTACTTC
TRBV5-6	16	TRBJ2-1	many	-	CASSSGLLSSYNEQFF	TGTGCCAGCAGCTCCGGACTCCTCAGCTCCTACAATGAGCAGTTCTTC
TRBV10-3	14	TRBJ1-6	few	-	CAIKTDSANSPLHF	TGTGCCATCAAAACGGACAGTGCCAATTCACCCCTCCACTTT
TRBV27	15	TRBJ2-1	many	TRBD1	CASSLKTGGYNEQFF	TGTGCCAGCAGTTTAAAGACAGGGGGGTACAATGAGCAGTTCTTC
TRBV15	14	TRBJ2-5	many	-	CATSRDFGQETQYF	TGTGCCACCAGCAGAGATTTTGGGCAAGAGACCCAGTACTTC
TRBV20-1	15	TRBJ2-1	-	TRBD2	CSAARTSGLYNEQFF	TGCAGTGCCGCCAGGACTAGCGGGCTGTACAATGAGCAGTTCTTC
TRBV12-3/TRBV12-4	17	TRBJ2-7	-	TRBD2	CASSLALEASGSYEQYF	TGTGCCAGCAGTTTAGCGCTGGAGGCTAGCGGGAGCTACGAGCAGTACTTC
TRBV27	13	TRBJ2-7	many	-	CASSLISIYEQYF	TGTGCCAGCAGTTTAATTTCTATCTACGAGCAGTACTTC
TRBV2	15	TRBJ1-3	many	-	CASTARGVPGNTIYF	TGTGCCAGCACCGCCCGGGGGGTTCCTGGAAACACCATATATTTT
TRBV12-3/TRBV12-4	17	TRBJ1-5	few	TRBD1	CASSLGQGVNSNQPQHF	TGTGCCAGCAGCCTAGGACAGGGGGTTAACAGCAATCAGCCCCAGCATTTT
TRBV7-9	14	TRBJ2-2	-	-	CASIVGANTGELFF	TGTGCCAGCATTGTCGGAGCCAACACCGGGGAGCTGTTTTTT
TRBV2	14	TRBJ1-4	many	TRBD1	CASNGQGLNEKLFF	TGTGCCAGCAACGGACAGGGGCTTAATGAAAAACTGTTTTTT
TRBV29-1	14	TRBJ2-6	-	-	CSVLSSSGANVLTF	TGCAGCGTTCTTAGTAGCTCTGGGGCCAACGTCCTGACTTTC